The clone carrying this TCR beta chain was seen only a few times. No antigen is known for it. CDR3 length: 18 amino acids. From germline, CDR1 is MGHRA and CDR2 YSYEKL. J was trimmed by 7 bases and V by 1 base; bases with no gene match: 11. This sample is part of a study of cytomegalovirus exposure and HLA in healthy donors. The PCR employed 60 Vbeta primers together with 13 Jbeta primers. Repertoires were generated with immunoSEQ multiplex PCR, while TCRdb's copy carries only in-frame clones and drops some. The data hold 100,000 to 120,000 clones, with over 75% observed a single time. General study points: In a later analysis, V- and J-gene trimming of beta chains associated with a DCLRE1C missense variant, replicated independently. Follow-up analysis seemed to connect common viral pathogens with several of the most significant clusters identified.

The chain joins TRBV4-1 to TRBJ2-2; the match to TRBD2 covers 11 bases. This receptor was obtained from a woman between 40 and 55 years old in good health and CMV-seropositive. The sample was PBMCs. CDR3 in amino acids: CASSQARPGTSGVGELFF. CDR3 coding DNA: TGCGCCAGCAGCCAAGCGAGACCCGGGACTAGCGGAGTCGGGGAGCTGTTTTTT.